Following are 13 T cell receptor beta chains from one sample sequenced in a study of T-cell reconstitution after alpha-beta-depleted transplantation in children (TCRdb year 2016). The treatment or condition label, read with the paper, signifies: allogeneic hematopoietic cell transplantation with graft depleted of TCRalphabeta T cells and CD19 B cells. Library prep was done by PCR. Data came from an Illumina HiSeq 2500. Molecular barcoding was employed in the preparation of TCR libraries, with unique molecular identifiers being used to normalize TCRbeta repertoire quantification. TCRdb reran the public reads through fastp at Q25 and MiXCR, keeping productive beta chains. A single entry per CDR3 protein holds the most common genes and DNA from its merged rows. This sample is represented by fewer than 550,000 distinct CDR3 sequences; 15% to 20% of them were singletons. 25% to 30% of the sample is in the top ten clones.

The starting material was PBMCs, mostly from graft donor cells, obtained 360 days after TCRalphabeta/CD19-depleted stem cell transplant. All receptors come from a boy under two years old who had a stem cell transplant for Wiskott-Aldrich syndrome, so the T cells may come from the graft donor.

The chain joins TRBV20-1 to TRBJ2-7; tentative D call: TRBD1 (5 bases). The CDR3 is 15 amino acids. Trimming left V 6 bases short and J 0 bases short, with 18 bases between. Germline V CDR1 and CDR2: DFQATT, SNEGSKA (reference sequence). CDR3 DNA: TGCAGTGCAGATTTCAGGGTGGTAGGCTCCTACGAGCAGTACTTC. The encoded protein is CSADFRVVGSYEQYF.

This clonotype was counted only a few times. The chain has TRBV20-1 and TRBJ1-1, with 7 bases lining up with TRBD1. The germline V gene encodes CDR1 DFQATT and CDR2 SNEGSKA (reference sequence). The CDR3 length is 11 residues. Trimming removed 1 base from V and 7 bases from J; junction bases left unmatched: 0. The CDR3 nucleotides read TGCAGTGCTAGAGGGACAGGTGAAGCTTTCTTT. The encoded protein is CSARGTGEAFF.

A remark on this clonotype: A junction boundary mismatches the germline segment, possibly from a read error. This chain connects TRBV12-3 or TRBV12-4 to TRBJ1-5; TRBD1 agrees at 7 bases. CDR3 length: 16 amino acids. CDR3 protein: CAGSRGGWAADQPQHF. The CDR3 DNA reads as TGTGCCGGCAGTCGAGGGGGCTGGGCCGCGGATCAGCCCCAGCATTTT.

This rearrangement joins TRBV4-2 to TRBJ2-7, with D tentatively TRBD1 (5 bases). This CDR3 region has 13 residues. V was shortened by 5 bases and J by 6 bases, with 14 bases between the two germline ends. CDR1 and CDR2 (germline): LGHNA, YNFKEQ. DNA for the CDR3: TGTGCCAGCAGCTTTCAGGGTTTTGGCGAGCAGTACTTC. Its protein product is CASSFQGFGEQYF.

V usage is TRBV4-1 and J usage is TRBJ2-5, with 7 nucleotides matching TRBD2. The V segment lost 11 bases and the J segment 6 bases; nucleotides outside the gene matches: 3. From germline, CDR1 is MGHRA and CDR2 YSYEKL. The CDR3 has 10 residues. As DNA, the CDR3 is TGCGCCCACGGGGGGAAGACCCAGTACTTC. Encoded protein: CAHGGKTQYF.

This clonotype was seen repeatedly, ten times or more. The rearrangement links TRBV20-1 to TRBJ1-1; no clear D. The CDR3 extends over 12 amino acids. Germline loops: CDR1 DFQATT, CDR2 SNEGSKA (reference sequence). Trimming took 5 bases from V and 4 from J, leaving 11 bases between them. CDR3 region: CSAWRGSTEAFF. DNA of the CDR3: TGCAGTGCTTGGCGGGGATCCACTGAAGCTTTCTTT.

This clonotype has just a few counts. This sequence joins TRBV4-1 and TRBJ2-7; D may be TRBD1 (6 bases). Trimming removed 2 bases from V and 12 bases from J, with 17 bases in between. CDR1 is MGHRA and CDR2 is YSYEKL in the germline V gene. The CDR3 length is 13 residues. DNA of the CDR3: TGCGCCAGCAGCCAACCGGGACAATCTCCGCGGTACTTC. This translates into CASSQPGQSPRYF.

Only one count was recorded for this clonotype. The rearrangement uses TRBV5-1 and TRBJ2-1, with D uncertain. Trimming pared 0 bases from V and 7 bases from J, leaving 14 bases between. Germline CDR1 reads SGHRS; CDR2 reads YFSETQ. The CDR3 covers 15 residues. DNA of the CDR3: TGCGCCAGCAGCTTGGCTTTCACAGCCAATAATGAGCAGTTCTTC. Protein product: CASSLAFTANNEQFF.

This clonotype was counted between two and nine times. The chain couples TRBV12-3 or TRBV12-4 to TRBJ2-7; no reliable D call. V shed 3 bases and J shed 2 bases, with 8 bases lying between them. This CDR3 is 13 amino acids long. The CDR3 reads CASSLTAAYEQYF. The CDR3, as DNA: TGTGCCAGCAGTTTGACGGCAGCCTACGAGCAGTACTTC.

The chain uses TRBV9 and TRBJ2-1; 14 bases match TRBD2. The CDR3 sequence is 16 residues long. CDR1 is SGDLS and CDR2 is YYNGEE in the germline V gene. Losses at the gene ends were 3 bases for V and 6 bases for J; bases not matched to a gene: 5. CDR3 bases: TGTGCCAGCAGCGCCCGACTAGCGGGAGGGCCCAATGAGCAGTTCTTC. Residues: CASSARLAGGPNEQFF.

This clonotype has only a few counts. The rearrangement uses TRBV20-1 and TRBJ2-7; the D gene could be TRBD1 or TRBD2 (5 bases each). Trimming shortened V by 0 bases and J by 3 bases, and 9 bases separated the two germline ends. Germline V gene data show CDR1 as DFQATT and CDR2 as SNEGSKA (reference sequence). CDR3 length: 13 amino acids. CDR3 bases: TGCAGTGCTAGAGACGGGACCCGCTACGAGCAGTACTTC. This translates into CSARDGTRYEQYF.

The gene calls are TRBV7-9 and TRBJ1-1; D is unresolved. Germline V gene lookup returns CDR1 SEHNR and CDR2 FQNEAQ (reference sequence). CDR3 size: 13 residues. With 4 bases removed from V and 0 bases from J, the gap between germline ends came to 6 bases. The CDR3 loop is CASSYPMNTEAFF. DNA for the CDR3: TGTGCCAGCAGCTACCCTATGAACACTGAAGCTTTCTTT. Drawing the rest from reference TRBV7-9 and TRBJ1-1, the complete variable domain is DTGVSQNPRHKITKRGQNVTFRCDPISEHNRLYWYRQTLGQGPEFLTYFQNEAQLEKSRLLSDRFSAERPKGSFSTLEIQRTEQGDSAMYLCASSYPMNTEAFFGQGTRLTVV.

This clonotype has a handful of counts. This chain uses TRBV12-3 or TRBV12-4 with TRBJ2-3; D is possibly TRBD1 (6 bases). V lost 5 bases, J lost 5 bases, and 11 bases lay in between. This CDR3 region has 13 residues. CDR3 residues: CASSPTGRDTQYF. The CDR3 DNA sequence: TGTGCCAGCAGTCCAACAGGGAGAGATACGCAGTATTTT.